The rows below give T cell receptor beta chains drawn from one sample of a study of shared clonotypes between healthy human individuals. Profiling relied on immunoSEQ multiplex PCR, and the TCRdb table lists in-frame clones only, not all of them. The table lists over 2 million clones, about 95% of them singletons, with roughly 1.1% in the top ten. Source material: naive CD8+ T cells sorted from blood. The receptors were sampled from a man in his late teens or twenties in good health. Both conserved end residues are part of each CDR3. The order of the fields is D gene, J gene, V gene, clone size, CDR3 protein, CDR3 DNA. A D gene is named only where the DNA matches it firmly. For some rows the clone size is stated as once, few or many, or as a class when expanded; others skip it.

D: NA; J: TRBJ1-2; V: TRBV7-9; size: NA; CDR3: CASSGGDLSHGYTF; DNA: TGTGCCAGCAGCGGAGGAGATCTATCCCATGGCTACACCTTC
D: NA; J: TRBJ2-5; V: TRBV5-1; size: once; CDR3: CASSLLFANSGSQETQYF; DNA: TGCGCCAGCAGCTTGTTATTTGCGAATTCAGGGTCACAAGAGACCCAGTACTTC
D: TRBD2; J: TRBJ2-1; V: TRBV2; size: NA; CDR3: CASSGLDNEQFF; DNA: TGTGCCAGCTCGGGACTAGATAATGAGCAGTTCTTC
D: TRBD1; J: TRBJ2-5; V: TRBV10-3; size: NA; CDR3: CAISESPGQGAWETQYF; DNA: TGTGCCATCAGTGAAAGTCCGGGACAGGGGGCTTGGGAGACCCAGTACTTC
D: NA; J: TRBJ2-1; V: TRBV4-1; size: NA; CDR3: CASSQVGVGEQFF; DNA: TGCGCCAGCAGCCAAGTAGGGGTCGGTGAGCAGTTCTTC
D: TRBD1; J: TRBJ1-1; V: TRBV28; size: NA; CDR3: CASSLNRGLLTEAFF; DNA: TGTGCCAGCAGTTTAAACAGGGGGCTATTAACTGAAGCTTTCTTT
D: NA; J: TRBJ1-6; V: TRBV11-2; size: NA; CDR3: CASSPPGQYQYNSPLHF; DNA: TGTGCCAGCAGCCCCCCGGGCCAGTACCAGTATAATTCACCCCTCCACTTT
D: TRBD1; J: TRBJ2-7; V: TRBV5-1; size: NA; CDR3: CASSLAGTGEVYEQYF; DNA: TGCGCCAGCAGCTTGGCCGGGACAGGGGAGGTGTACGAGCAGTACTTC
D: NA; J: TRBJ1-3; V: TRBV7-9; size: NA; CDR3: CASSLSRDSGNTIYF; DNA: TGTGCCAGCAGCTTATCCAGGGACTCTGGAAACACCATATATTTT
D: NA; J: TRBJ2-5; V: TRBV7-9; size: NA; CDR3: CASSVLGYQETQYF; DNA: TGTGCCAGCAGCGTATTGGGGTACCAAGAGACCCAGTACTTC
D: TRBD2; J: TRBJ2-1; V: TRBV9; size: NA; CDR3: CASSLDGGKQFF; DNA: TGTGCCAGCAGCTTAGACGGGGGGAAGCAGTTCTTC
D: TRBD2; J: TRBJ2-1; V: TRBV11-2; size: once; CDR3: CASSSYLAGGGNEQFF; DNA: TGTGCCAGCAGCTCATATCTAGCGGGAGGAGGCAATGAGCAGTTCTTC
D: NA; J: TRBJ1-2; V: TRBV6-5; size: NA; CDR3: CASRTGLRQNGYTF; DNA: TGTGCCAGCAGAACCGGACTTCGACAGAATGGCTACACCTTC
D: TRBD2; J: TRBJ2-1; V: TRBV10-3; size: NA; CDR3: CAIRKGLAGPENEQFF; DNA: TGTGCCATCAGAAAAGGACTAGCGGGCCCGGAGAATGAGCAGTTCTTC
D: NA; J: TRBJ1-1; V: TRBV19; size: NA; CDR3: CASSIPSANTEAFF; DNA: TGTGCCAGTAGTATACCGTCGGCTAACACTGAAGCTTTCTTT
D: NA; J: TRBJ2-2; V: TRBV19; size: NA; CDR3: CASSIEVRLNTGELFF; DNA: TGTGCCAGTAGTATAGAAGTACGGCTTAACACCGGGGAGCTGTTTTTT
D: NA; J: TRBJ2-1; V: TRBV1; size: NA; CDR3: CTSRRGPTPYNEQFF; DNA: TGCACCAGCCGTCGGGGGCCGACTCCCTACAATGAGCAGTTCTTC
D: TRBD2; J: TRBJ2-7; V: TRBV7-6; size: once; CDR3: CASSLLASGISEQYF; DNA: TGTGCCAGCAGCTTACTTGCTAGCGGGATAAGCGAGCAGTACTTC
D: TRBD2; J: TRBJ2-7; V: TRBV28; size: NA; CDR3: CASRPGGASYEQYF; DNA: TGTGCCAGCAGGCCGGGGGGGGCCTCCTACGAGCAGTACTTC
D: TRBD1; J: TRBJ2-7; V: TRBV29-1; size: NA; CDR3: CSVERTGATYEQYF; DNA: TGCAGCGTTGAGAGGACAGGGGCAACCTACGAGCAGTACTTC
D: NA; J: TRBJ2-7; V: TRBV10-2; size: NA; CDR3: CASGVEDEQYF; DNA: TGCGCCAGCGGAGTGGAGGACGAGCAGTACTTC
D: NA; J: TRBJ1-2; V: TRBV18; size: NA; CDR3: CASSPWGTGGANYGYTF; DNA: TGTGCCAGCTCACCATGGGGGACCGGGGGAGCTAACTATGGCTACACCTTC